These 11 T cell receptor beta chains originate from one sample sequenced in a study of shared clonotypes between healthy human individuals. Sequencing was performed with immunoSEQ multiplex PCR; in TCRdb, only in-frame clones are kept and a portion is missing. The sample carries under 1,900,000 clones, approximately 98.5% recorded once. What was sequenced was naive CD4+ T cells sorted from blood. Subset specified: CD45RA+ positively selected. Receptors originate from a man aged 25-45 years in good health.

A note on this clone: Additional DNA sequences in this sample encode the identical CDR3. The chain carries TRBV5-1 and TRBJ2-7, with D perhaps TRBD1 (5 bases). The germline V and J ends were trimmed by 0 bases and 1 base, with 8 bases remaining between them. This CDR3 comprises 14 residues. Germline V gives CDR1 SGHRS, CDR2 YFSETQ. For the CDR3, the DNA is TGCGCCAGCAGCTTGGAAGGGGCATCCTACGAGCAGTACTTC. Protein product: CASSLEGASYEQYF.

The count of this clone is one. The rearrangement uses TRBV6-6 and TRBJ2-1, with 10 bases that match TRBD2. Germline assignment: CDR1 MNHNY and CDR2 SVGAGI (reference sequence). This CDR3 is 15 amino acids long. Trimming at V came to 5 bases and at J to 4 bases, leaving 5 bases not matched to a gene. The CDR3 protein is CASSQSSGSYNEQFF. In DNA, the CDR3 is TGTGCCAGCAGTCAGTCTAGCGGGAGTTACAATGAGCAGTTCTTC.

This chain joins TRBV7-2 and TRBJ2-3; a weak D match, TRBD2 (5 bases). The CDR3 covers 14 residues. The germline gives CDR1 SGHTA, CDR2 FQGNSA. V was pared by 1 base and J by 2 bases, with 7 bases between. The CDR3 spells CASSLGRSTDTQYF. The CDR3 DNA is TGTGCCAGCAGCTTAGGGAGGTCCACAGATACGCAGTATTTT.

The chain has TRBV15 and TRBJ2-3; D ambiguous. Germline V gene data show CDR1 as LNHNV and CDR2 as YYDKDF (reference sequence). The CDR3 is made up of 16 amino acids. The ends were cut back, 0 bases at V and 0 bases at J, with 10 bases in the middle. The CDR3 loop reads CATSRDRPPSTDTQYF. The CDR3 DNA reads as TGTGCCACCAGCAGAGACAGGCCGCCTAGCACAGATACGCAGTATTTT.

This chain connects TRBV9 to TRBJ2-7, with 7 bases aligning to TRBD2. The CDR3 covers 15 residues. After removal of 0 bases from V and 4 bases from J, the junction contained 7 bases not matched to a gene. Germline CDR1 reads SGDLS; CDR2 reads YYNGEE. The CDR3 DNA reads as TGTGCCAGCAGCGTAGAGGCGGGAGCGGCTTACGAGCAGTACTTC. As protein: CASSVEAGAAYEQYF.

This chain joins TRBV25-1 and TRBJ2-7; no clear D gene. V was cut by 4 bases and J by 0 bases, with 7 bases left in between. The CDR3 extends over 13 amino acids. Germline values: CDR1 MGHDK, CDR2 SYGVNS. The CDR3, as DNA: TGTGCCAGCAGTGGAGATATCTCCTACGAGCAGTACTTC. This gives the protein CASSGDISYEQYF.

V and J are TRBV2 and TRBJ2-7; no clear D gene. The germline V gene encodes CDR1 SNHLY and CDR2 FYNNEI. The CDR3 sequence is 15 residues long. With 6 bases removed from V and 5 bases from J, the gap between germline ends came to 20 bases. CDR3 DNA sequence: TGTGCCAGCAGCCCCACCTTAGGGATTGCCCACGAGCAGTACTTC. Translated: CASSPTLGIAHEQYF. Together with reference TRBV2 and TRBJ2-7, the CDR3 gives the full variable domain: EPEVTQTPSHQVTQMGQEVILRCVPISNHLYFYWYRQILGQKVEFLVSFYNNEISEKSEIFDDQFSVERPDGSNFTLKIRSTKLEDSAMYFCASSPTLGIAHEQYFGPGTRLTVT.

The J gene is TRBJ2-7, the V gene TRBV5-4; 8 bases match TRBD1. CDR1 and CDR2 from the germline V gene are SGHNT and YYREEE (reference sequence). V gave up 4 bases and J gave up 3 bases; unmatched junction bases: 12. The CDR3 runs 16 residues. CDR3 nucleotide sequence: TGTGCCAGCAGCCACGGACAGGGAACTTTAAACTACGAGCAGTACTTC. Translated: CASSHGQGTLNYEQYF.

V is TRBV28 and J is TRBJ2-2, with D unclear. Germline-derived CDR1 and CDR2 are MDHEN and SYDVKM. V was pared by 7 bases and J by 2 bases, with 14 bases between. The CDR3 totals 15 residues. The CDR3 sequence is CASNPQSENTGELFF. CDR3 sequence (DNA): TGTGCCAGCAACCCCCAATCCGAAAACACCGGGGAGCTGTTTTTT.

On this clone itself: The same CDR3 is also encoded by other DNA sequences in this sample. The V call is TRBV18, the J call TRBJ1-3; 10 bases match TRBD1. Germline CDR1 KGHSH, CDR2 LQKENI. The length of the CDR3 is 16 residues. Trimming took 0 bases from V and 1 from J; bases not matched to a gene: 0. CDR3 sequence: CASSPPGQGSGNTIYF. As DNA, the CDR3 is TGTGCCAGCTCACCACCGGGACAGGGGTCTGGAAACACCATATATTTT.

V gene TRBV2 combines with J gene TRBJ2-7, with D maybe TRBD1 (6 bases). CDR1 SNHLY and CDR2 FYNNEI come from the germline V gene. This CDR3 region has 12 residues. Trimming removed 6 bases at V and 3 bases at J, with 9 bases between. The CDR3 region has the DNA TGTGCCAGCAGACAGGGAATCTACGAGCAGTACTTC. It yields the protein CASRQGIYEQYF.